What follows are 3 T cell receptor beta chains derived from one specimen sequenced in a study of siplizumab effects on memory and regulatory T cells. Using immunoSEQ multiplex PCR, the repertoire was profiled, and TCRdb retains in-frame clones only, with some absent. The sample has under 110,000 clones, about nine tenths seen once. Sequences were obtained from non-Treg CD4+ T cells sorted from blood. All receptors come from a human donor in good health.

The chain is built from TRBV9 and TRBJ2-2; 10 bases map to TRBD2. Germline CDR1 and CDR2: SGDLS and YYNGEE. This CDR3 comprises 18 residues. V gave up 1 base and J gave up 3 bases; unmatched junction bases: 9. CDR3 sequence reads: CASSVSRTSGGYTGELFF. CDR3 nucleotides: TGTGCCAGCAGCGTATCAAGGACTAGCGGCGGGTACACCGGGGAGCTGTTTTTT.

J is TRBJ1-5 and V is TRBV19, with 8 positions matching TRBD1. The germline V gene encodes CDR1 LNHDA and CDR2 SQIVND (reference sequence). CDR3 length: 16 amino acids. V was clipped by 1 base and J by 3 bases; unmatched bases: 5. The CDR3 is CASSIAQGEVNQPQHF. The CDR3 nucleotides are TGTGCCAGTAGTATAGCACAGGGGGAGGTCAATCAGCCCCAGCATTTT.

CDR3 DNA: TGTGCCAGCAGTGAAGCGGGAGAAATTACGCAGTATTTT. Residues: CASSEAGEITQYF. The chain has TRBV6-1 and TRBJ2-3, with D possibly being TRBD2 (5 bases). Trimming pared 0 bases from V and 8 bases from J, leaving 9 bases between. In germline, CDR1 is MNHNS, CDR2 SASEGT. This CDR3 contains 13 residues.